This record concerns one TCR beta chain sequence. What it binds is unknown. This sample stems from a study of Tregs in tolerant kidney transplant recipients. Overall study: Related graft donors supplied nonmyeloablative bone marrow transplants, and mixed chimerism was transient.

Study results and limitations: In tolerant patients, donor-specific Tregs outgrew total Tregs, suggesting antigen-driven expansion. Biological reproducibility was not directly addressed, but technical replication error appeared minimal.

Clones were read by immunoSEQ multiplex PCR, and TCRdb kept only the in-frame ones, dropping some. Here the sample spans tens of thousands of clones, approximately 94% being singletons. Germline V gives CDR1 SGHTA, CDR2 FQGNSA. After removal of 5 bases from V and 7 bases from J, the junction contained 9 bases not matched to a gene. There are 15 residues in the CDR3. Thawed PBMCs were FACS-sorted into unstimulated CD4+CD25+CD127- regulatory T cells, CD4+CD25- non-regulatory cells, CD4 and CD8 cells. The chain links TRBV7-2 to TRBJ1-4, with 8 bases lining up with TRBD1. The TCR sequence derives from a human donor who received a combined kidney and bone marrow transplant. This specimen was CD4+ T cells from blood, taken before the transplant. CDR3: CASSLLGTGVEKLFF. In nucleotides, the CDR3 is TGTGCCAGCAGCCTTCTGGGGACAGGAGTTGAAAAACTGTTTTTT.